These 7 T cell receptor beta chains originate from one sample sequenced in a study of cytomegalovirus exposure and HLA in healthy donors. PCR involved 60 Vbeta and 13 Jbeta primers. Data came from immunoSEQ multiplex PCR; TCRdb stores just in-frame clones and leaves some out. The data show around 150,000 clones, around 79% seen once. Material: PBMCs. The receptor set was obtained from a middle-aged man in good health and CMV-seropositive.

The genes are TRBV13 and TRBJ1-4; 7 bases are shared with TRBD1. CDR3 size: 17 residues. J gave up 0 bases and V 6 bases, and 10 bases lay outside the gene matches. Germline V gene sequence: CDR1 PRHDT, CDR2 FYEKMQ (reference sequence). DNA of the CDR3: TGTGCCAGCAGTCTTAGAGGACAGGCTTCAACTAATGAAAAACTGTTTTTT. It specifies CASSLRGQASTNEKLFF.

The J gene is TRBJ1-6, the V gene TRBV5-1, with a weak D call TRBD1 (6 bases). Germline V gives CDR1 SGHRS, CDR2 YFSETQ. Trimming cost V 1 base and J 2 bases, with 16 bases left between them. This CDR3 spans 18 amino acids. The CDR3, as DNA: TGCGCCAGCAGCTTGCAGGTAGACGGGGGGCCCTATAATTCACCCCTCCACTTT. Amino acid sequence: CASSLQVDGGPYNSPLHF.

V is TRBV5-1 and J is TRBJ1-4; 10 bases align to TRBD1. This CDR3 comprises 14 residues. Germline CDR1 reads SGHRS; CDR2 reads YFSETQ. Trimming cost V 2 bases and J 13 bases; bases outside gene matches: 8. This chain's CDR3 is CASSLGQGGFRLFF. In DNA, the CDR3 is TGCGCCAGCAGCTTAGGACAGGGGGGTTTTCGACTGTTTTTT. Full variable domain (rest looked up from reference TRBV5-1 and TRBJ1-4): KAGVTQTPRYLIKTRGQQVTLSCSPISGHRSVSWYQQTPGQGLQFLFEYFSETQRNKGNFPGRFSGRQFSNSRSEMNVSTLELGDSALYLCASSLGQGGFRLFFGSGTQLSVL.

V gene TRBV11-2 combines with J gene TRBJ2-6; D may be TRBD2 (6 bases). Per the germline V gene, CDR1 is SGHAT and CDR2 is FQNNGV. Deletions cut 5 bases from V and 2 bases from J, with 13 bases between. This CDR3 is built from 16 residues. CDR3 loop: CASSEQWGAGANVLTF. CDR3 nucleotide sequence: TGTGCCAGCAGCGAGCAGTGGGGGGCTGGGGCCAACGTCCTGACTTTC.

The V call is TRBV9, the J call TRBJ2-1; 12 bases are a match to TRBD2. The CDR3 has 17 amino acids. CDR1 SGDLS and CDR2 YYNGEE come from the germline V gene. V lost 2 bases to trimming and J lost 9 bases; unmatched junction nucleotides: 12. CDR3 bases: TGTGCCAGCAGCGTCCGCCCCCTAGCGGGAGGGGGAGGTGAGCAGTTCTTC. The encoded protein is CASSVRPLAGGGGEQFF.

This clone was found a few times. The chain has TRBV6-5 and TRBJ2-3; 8 bases align to TRBD2. V lost 7 bases, J lost 8 bases, and 8 bases stayed unmatched. The CDR3 loop spans 13 amino acids. CDR1 is MNHEY and CDR2 is SVGAGI in the germline V gene. The CDR3 nucleotides are TGTGCCAGCACTTGGGGGACTAGTGCTACGCAGTATTTT. This encodes CASTWGTSATQYF.

The sample holds one count of this clone. The chain combines TRBV5-1 with TRBJ2-2; TRBD2 matches at 7 bases. Germline CDR1 is SGHRS and CDR2 is YFSETQ. CDR3 size: 14 residues. V lost 4 bases to trimming and J lost 12 bases; unmatched junction nucleotides: 12. The CDR3 loop reads CASSPWEGAGKLFF. CDR3 in DNA: TGCGCCAGCAGCCCTTGGGAGGGAGCGGGAAAGCTGTTTTTT.